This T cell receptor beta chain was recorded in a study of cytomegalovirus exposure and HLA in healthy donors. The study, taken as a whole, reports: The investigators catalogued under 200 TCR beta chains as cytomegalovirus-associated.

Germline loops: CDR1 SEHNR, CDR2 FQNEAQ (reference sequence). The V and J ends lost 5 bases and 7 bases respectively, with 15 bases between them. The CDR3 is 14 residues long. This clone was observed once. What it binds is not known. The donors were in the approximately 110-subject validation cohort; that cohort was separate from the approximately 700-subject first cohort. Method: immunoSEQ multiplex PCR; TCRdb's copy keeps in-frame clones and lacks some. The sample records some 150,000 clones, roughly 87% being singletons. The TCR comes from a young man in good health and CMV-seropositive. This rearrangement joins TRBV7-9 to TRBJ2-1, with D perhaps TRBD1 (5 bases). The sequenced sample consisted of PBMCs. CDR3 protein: CASSPGHVTNEQFF. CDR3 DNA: TGTGCCAGCAGCCCTGGACACGTTACAAATGAGCAGTTCTTC.